The clone carrying this TCR beta chain has a handful of counts. The target antigen is unknown. These data belong to a study of T-cell memory formation after mild COVID-19. About the study: TCR clusters showed largely donor specificity.

Constant-segment primers served in 5'RACE that generated TCR alpha and TCR beta cDNA libraries bearing sample barcodes and UMIs. In TCRdb, the 5' RACE reads were re-called with MiXCR into one record per CDR3 protein. The sample yields roughly 610,000 distinct CDR3 sequences, around a sixth seen once. Whole-study results and caveats: Clones that contracted from day 15 to 85 were balanced CD4/CD8, while later expanders leaned CD4+. Clones which contracted sat mainly in CM and EM if CD4+, and in EMRA if CD8+.

The sequenced material came from PBMCs or a T cell subset sorted from them (not recorded which). The clonotype was recovered from an adult woman who had mild COVID-19 (a few samples of this study predate the infection). Cell type and time point are not known.

The CDR3 is CASSARLRGTDTQYF. The CDR3 DNA sequence: TGTGCCAGCAGTGCGCGGCTAAGGGGCACAGATACGCAGTATTTT. The chain is built from TRBV9 and TRBJ2-3; D call uncertain. Germline-derived CDR1 and CDR2 are SGDLS and YYNGEE. The CDR3 consists of 15 residues. Trimming removed 5 bases at V and 1 base at J, with 14 bases between. Complete variable domain (other parts from reference TRBV9 and TRBJ2-3): DSGVTQTPKHLITATGQRVTLRCSPRSGDLSVYWYQQSLDQGLQFLIQYYNGEERAKGNILERFSAQQFPDLHSELNLSSLELGDSALYFCASSARLRGTDTQYFGPGTRLTVL.